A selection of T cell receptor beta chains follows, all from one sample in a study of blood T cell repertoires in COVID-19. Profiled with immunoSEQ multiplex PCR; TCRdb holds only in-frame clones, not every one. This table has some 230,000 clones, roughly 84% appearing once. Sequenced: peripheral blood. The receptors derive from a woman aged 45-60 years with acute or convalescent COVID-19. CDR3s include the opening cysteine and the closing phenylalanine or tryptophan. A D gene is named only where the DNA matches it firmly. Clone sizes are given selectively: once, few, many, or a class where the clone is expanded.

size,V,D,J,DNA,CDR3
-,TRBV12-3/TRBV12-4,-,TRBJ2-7,TGTGCCAGCAGGCCAAGGGGGACCTACGAGCAGTACTTC,CASRPRGTYEQYF
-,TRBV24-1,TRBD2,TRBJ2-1,TGTGCCACCAGTGATTCCTCACCTCACCGGGAGGCATCCTACAATGAGCAGTTCTTC,CATSDSSPHREASYNEQFF
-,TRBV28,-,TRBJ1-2,TGTGCCAGCACGAAAACCAGGGTTGGTTTCGGCTACACCTTC,CASTKTRVGFGYTF
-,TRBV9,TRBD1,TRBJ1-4,TGTGCCAGCAGCGGGCGGGACAGACTGAATGAAAAACTGTTTTTT,CASSGRDRLNEKLFF
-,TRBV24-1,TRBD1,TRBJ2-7,TGTGCCACCAGTGCCGGGACAGGGTTTACCTACGAGCAGTACTTC,CATSAGTGFTYEQYF
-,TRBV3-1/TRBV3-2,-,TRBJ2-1,TGTGCCAGCAGCCAAGCCGGCGGGAATGAGCAGTTCTTC,CASSQAGGNEQFF
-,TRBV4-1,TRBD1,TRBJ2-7,TGCGCCAGCAGCTCGAGCCAGGGGGCTTCCTACGAGCAGTACTTC,CASSSSQGASYEQYF
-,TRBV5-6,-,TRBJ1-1,TGTGCCAGCAGCTTAAAGGGGCAGATGAACACTGAAGCTTTCTTT,CASSLKGQMNTEAFF
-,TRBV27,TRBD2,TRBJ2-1,TGTGCCAGCAGTGGCGGGGGGGCCCAGTTCTTC,CASSGGGAQFF
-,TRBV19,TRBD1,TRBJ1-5,TGTGCCAGTACAAAGGGGGCGAGGCAGCCCCAGCATTTT,CASTKGARQPQHF
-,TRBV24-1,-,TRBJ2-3,TGTGCCACCAGTGACCGGGTGTGGAAGACAGATACGCAGTATTTT,CATSDRVWKTDTQYF
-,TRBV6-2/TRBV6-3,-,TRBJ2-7,TGTGCCAGCAGTTACTCCCCAGGCGAGCAGTACTTC,CASSYSPGEQYF
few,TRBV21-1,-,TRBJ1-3,TGTGCCAGCAGCAAGGTCAGGTGCGGGGGATTCTCTGGAAACACCATATATTTT,CASSKVRCGGFSGNTIYF
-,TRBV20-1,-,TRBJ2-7,TGCAGTGCTAGTACGGGGGGACATCACTACGAGCAGTACTTC,CSASTGGHHYEQYF
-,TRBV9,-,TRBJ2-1,TGTGCCAGCAGCTCCCGGCAGGGGGGCTACAATGAGCAGTTCTTC,CASSSRQGGYNEQFF
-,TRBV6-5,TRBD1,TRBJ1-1,TGTGCCAGCAGTTCCCAGGGGGCAGACACTGAAGCTTTCTTT,CASSSQGADTEAFF
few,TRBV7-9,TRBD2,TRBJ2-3,TGTGCCAGCAGCTTGGCCACAATACTAGCGGGAGTGTTGGCAGATACGCAGTATTTT,CASSLATILAGVLADTQYF
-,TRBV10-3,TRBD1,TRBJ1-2,TGTGCCATCAGGGACGGACAGGGTAACTATGGCTACACCTTC,CAIRDGQGNYGYTF
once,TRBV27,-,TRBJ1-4,TGTGCCAGCAGTGTCGGACAGCCAACTAATGAAAAACTGTTTTTT,CASSVGQPTNEKLFF
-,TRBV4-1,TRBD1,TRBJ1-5,TGCGCCAGCAGCCCGACAGGGCGAGGCAATCAGCCCCAGCATTTT,CASSPTGRGNQPQHF
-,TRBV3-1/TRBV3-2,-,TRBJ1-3,TGTGCCAGCAGCTACGACAACTCGAGAAACACCATATATTTT,CASSYDNSRNTIYF
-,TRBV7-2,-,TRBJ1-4,TGTGCCAGCAGCTTAGACGGCAGGCTTAATGAAAAACTGTTTTTT,CASSLDGRLNEKLFF
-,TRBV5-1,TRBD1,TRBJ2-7,TGCGCCAGCAGCGCCACCCAGGGGGTAGTGCAGAACGAGCAGTACTTC,CASSATQGVVQNEQYF
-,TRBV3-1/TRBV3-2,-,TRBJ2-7,TGTGCCAGCAGCCTTACCGTGAGCTCCTACGAGCAGTACTTC,CASSLTVSSYEQYF
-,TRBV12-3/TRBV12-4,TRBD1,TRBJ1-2,TGTGCCAGTGGGAACAGGGGGCAGGGCTACACCTTC,CASGNRGQGYTF
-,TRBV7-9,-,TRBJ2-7,TGTGCCAGCAGCTCGGTGGGGGGACAGAACTACGAGCAGTACTTC,CASSSVGGQNYEQYF
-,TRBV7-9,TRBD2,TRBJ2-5,TGTGCCAGCAGCCGAGCGGGGGGCGAGACCCAGTACTTC,CASSRAGGETQYF
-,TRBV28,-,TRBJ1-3,TGTGCCAGCATCACTGGGAGGTTTGCTGGAAACACCATATATTTT,CASITGRFAGNTIYF
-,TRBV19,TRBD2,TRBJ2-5,TGTGCCAGTAGTATAAGGGCCCTAGCGGACGGCCAAGAGACCCAGTACTTC,CASSIRALADGQETQYF
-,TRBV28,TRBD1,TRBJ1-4,TGTGCCAGCAGTACCCGACAGGGATCTATTGAAAAACTGTTTTTT,CASSTRQGSIEKLFF
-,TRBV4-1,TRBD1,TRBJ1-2,TGCGCCAGCAGCCAAGTAGGGACAGAACCTTATGGCTACACCTTC,CASSQVGTEPYGYTF
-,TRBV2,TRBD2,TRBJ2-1,TGTGCCAGCAGTCGTCTAGCGGGGGGGAGCTCCTACAATGAGCAGTTCTTC,CASSRLAGGSSYNEQFF